These 26 T cell receptor beta chains came from one sample sequenced in a study of OX40 agonist ivuxolimab in advanced cancers. Sequenced by immunoSEQ multiplex PCR; TCRdb stores in-frame clones only, minus some. The sample holds about 82,000 clones, 91% seen once. Sequencing was performed on CD4+ or CD8+ T cells sorted from blood, taken in a trial of the OX40 agonist ivuxolimab. These receptor sequences come from an adult with an advanced solid tumor such as melanoma, head and neck, liver or kidney cancer.

The gene calls are TRBV28 and TRBJ2-3, with TRBD2 as a possible D gene (6 bases). The germline V gene has CDR1 MDHEN and CDR2 SYDVKM. The CDR3 loop spans 13 amino acids. The V and J ends lost 8 bases and 4 bases respectively, with 13 bases between them. The CDR3 reads CASGAGTSDTQYF. The DNA for the CDR3 is TGTGCCAGCGGGGCGGGAACGTCAGATACGCAGTATTTT. Using reference TRBV28 and TRBJ2-3 for the parts outside the CDR3, the full variable domain is DVKVTQSSRYLVKRTGEKVFLECVQDMDHENMFWYRQDPGLGLRLIYFSYDVKMKEKGDIPEGYSVSREKKERFSLILESASTNQTSMYLCASGAGTSDTQYFGPGTRLTVL.

The rearrangement joins TRBV7-8 to TRBJ2-2; 11 nucleotides align to TRBD2. CDR1 is SGHVS and CDR2 is FQNEAQ in the germline V gene. There are 13 residues in the CDR3. The CDR3 region has the DNA TGTGCGTCTAGCGGGAGGATAACCGGGGAGCTGTTTTTT. Amino acids: CASSGRITGELFF.

The chain joins TRBV5-1 to TRBJ2-2; 11 bases map to TRBD2. The CDR3 sequence is 17 residues long. Trimming removed 3 bases from V and 3 bases from J; junction bases left unmatched: 7. Germline V gene lookup returns CDR1 SGHRS and CDR2 YFSETQ. The CDR3 loop reads CASSSLAGGDHTGELFF. For the CDR3, the DNA is TGCGCCAGCAGCTCCTTAGCGGGAGGGGATCACACCGGGGAGCTGTTTTTT.

This clone was detected once. The V and J genes are TRBV30 and TRBJ2-1, with 11 bases that match TRBD2. V shed 5 bases and J 3 bases; nucleotides not matched to a gene: 9. This CDR3 has 16 residues. Germline V gene lookup returns CDR1 GTSNPN and CDR2 SVGIG (reference sequence). The DNA of the CDR3 is TGTGCCTGGGGATCACTAGCGGGAGCGGGCTACAATGAGCAGTTCTTC. It specifies CAWGSLAGAGYNEQFF.

The chain employs TRBV7-6 and TRBJ2-5; TRBD1 agrees at 10 bases. CDR1 and CDR2 from the germline V gene are SGHVS and FNYEAQ. This CDR3 is built from 15 residues. Losses at the gene ends were 5 bases for V and 4 bases for J; bases not matched to a gene: 7. CDR3 sequence: CASSPRQGARETQYF. CDR3 nucleotides: TGTGCCAGCAGCCCACGACAGGGGGCGAGAGAGACCCAGTACTTC.

The CDR3 sequence is CASGLSTGELFF. CDR3 bases: TGTGCCAGCGGGCTGAGTACCGGGGAGCTGTTTTTT. This rearrangement joins TRBV2 to TRBJ2-2; D ambiguous. From germline, CDR1 is SNHLY and CDR2 FYNNEI. Trimming took 8 bases from V and 5 from J, leaving 9 bases between them. The CDR3 has 12 amino acids.

This chain connects TRBV28 to TRBJ2-5, with 13 bases aligning to TRBD2. The ends lost 6 bases at V and 2 bases at J; junction bases unmatched: 3. Germline assignment: CDR1 MDHEN and CDR2 SYDVKM. The CDR3 consists of 15 residues. CDR3 in DNA: TGTGCCAGCAGCAGACTAGCGGGAGGACAAGAGACCCAGTACTTC. Translating it yields CASSRLAGGQETQYF.

V gene TRBV18 combines with J gene TRBJ2-1, with D tentatively TRBD1 (5 bases). There are 15 residues in the CDR3. V was cut by 2 bases and J by 6 bases, with 14 bases left in between. Germline CDR1 and CDR2: KGHSH and LQKENI. CDR3 DNA: TGTGCCAGCTCACCAAGACAGCCGACTTCCAATGAGCAGTTCTTC. Protein product: CASSPRQPTSNEQFF. Combining the CDR3 with reference TRBV18 and TRBJ2-1 gives the whole variable domain NAGVMQNPRHLVRRRGQEARLRCSPMKGHSHVYWYRQLPEEGLKFMVYLQKENIIDESGMPKERFSAEFPKEGPSILRIQQVVRGDSAAYFCASSPRQPTSNEQFFGPGTRLTVL.

The rearrangement uses TRBV5-1 and TRBJ1-1, with 7 bases matching TRBD1. The CDR3 covers 15 residues. Germline V lookup: CDR1 SGHRS, CDR2 YFSETQ. Trimming cost V 4 bases and J 1 base; bases outside gene matches: 7. The CDR3 spells CASSEQGFGNTEAFF. The CDR3 bases are TGCGCCAGCAGCGAACAGGGGTTCGGGAACACTGAAGCTTTCTTT.

V is TRBV5-4 and J is TRBJ2-6, with 8 bases lining up with TRBD1. Germline V gives CDR1 SGHNT, CDR2 YYREEE (reference sequence). The J segment lost 3 bases and the V segment lost 4 bases, leaving 12 bases of the junction unmatched. The CDR3 runs 18 residues. CDR3 coding DNA: TGTGCCAGCAGCATCAGAACAGGGGGGCTCATTGGGGCCAACGTCCTGACTTTC. Its protein product is CASSIRTGGLIGANVLTF. Drawing the rest from reference TRBV5-4 and TRBJ2-6, the complete variable domain is ETGVTQSPTHLIKTRGQQVTLRCSSQSGHNTVSWYQQALGQGPQFIFQYYREEENGRGNFPPRFSGLQFPNYSSELNVNALELDDSALYLCASSIRTGGLIGANVLTFGAGSRLTVL.

The genes are TRBV5-1 and TRBJ2-7, with TRBD1 matching over 8 bases. From germline, CDR1 is SGHRS and CDR2 YFSETQ. CDR3 size: 16 residues. Germline trimming cut 6 bases from V and 2 bases from J; bases unmatched to any gene: 13. As DNA, the CDR3 is TGCGCCAGCATGGGGGCTCCGGGACAGGAACCCTACGAGCAGTACTTC. It encodes CASMGAPGQEPYEQYF. Together with reference TRBV5-1 and TRBJ2-7, the CDR3 gives the full variable domain: KAGVTQTPRYLIKTRGQQVTLSCSPISGHRSVSWYQQTPGQGLQFLFEYFSETQRNKGNFPGRFSGRQFSNSRSEMNVSTLELGDSALYLCASMGAPGQEPYEQYFGPGTRLTVT.

The chain employs TRBV5-4 and TRBJ1-1; D is unresolved. Germline V gene data show CDR1 as SGHNT and CDR2 as YYREEE (reference sequence). The V end lost 2 bases, the J end lost 1 base, and 6 bases lay between the germline ends. The CDR3 loop spans 13 amino acids. The CDR3 DNA sequence: TGTGCCAGCAGCTTTGCAGAGAACACTGAAGCTTTCTTT. This gives the protein CASSFAENTEAFF. Drawing the rest from reference TRBV5-4 and TRBJ1-1, the complete variable domain is ETGVTQSPTHLIKTRGQQVTLRCSSQSGHNTVSWYQQALGQGPQFIFQYYREEENGRGNFPPRFSGLQFPNYSSELNVNALELDDSALYLCASSFAENTEAFFGQGTRLTVV.

V and J are TRBV29-1 and TRBJ1-3; 7 nucleotides match TRBD1. The CDR3 consists of 12 residues. The germline V gene encodes CDR1 SQVTM and CDR2 ANQGSEA. V lost 7 bases and J lost 4; bases outside the gene matches: 4. CDR3 in DNA: TGCAGCGGACAGGGAAACGGAAACACCATATATTTT. Translated: CSGQGNGNTIYF. The variable domain in full, with the rest retrieved from reference TRBV29-1 and TRBJ1-3, is SAVISQKPSRDICQRGTSLTIQCQVDSQVTMMFWYRQQPGQSLTLIATANQGSEATYESGFVIDKFPISRPNLTFSTLTVSNMSPEDSSIYLCSGQGNGNTIYFGEGSWLTVV.

The V call is TRBV11-2, the J call TRBJ2-7; D is possibly TRBD2 (6 bases). This CDR3 has 15 amino acids. CDR1 and CDR2 (germline): SGHAT, FQNNGV. V was clipped by 0 bases and J by 4 bases, with 13 bases between them. CDR3: CASSLEVASDYEQYF. The CDR3 DNA sequence: TGTGCCAGCAGCTTAGAAGTGGCTAGCGATTACGAGCAGTACTTC.

The J gene is TRBJ1-1, the V gene TRBV6-4; D gene unclear. Trimming stripped 5 bases from V and 4 bases from J, with 14 bases between. The CDR3 runs to 14 residues. Germline V gene data show CDR1 as MRHNA and CDR2 as SNTAGT. The DNA for the CDR3 is TGTGCCAGCAGTCGACACGGGTACGGCACTGAAGCTTTCTTT. It encodes CASSRHGYGTEAFF.

In DNA, the CDR3 is TGTGCCAGCAGTTTATTAGCAGGGGATACCTACGAGCAGTACTTC. As protein: CASSLLAGDTYEQYF. The V and J genes are TRBV28 and TRBJ2-7; D is possibly TRBD1 (6 bases). The CDR3 runs 15 residues. The germline V gene has CDR1 MDHEN and CDR2 SYDVKM. V shed 1 base and J shed 2 bases, with 12 bases lying between them.

The DNA of the CDR3 is TGTGCCAGCAGCGTAGAGAGGGGGCGCTCGCCCGGGGAGCTGTTTTTT. Its translation is CASSVERGRSPGELFF. The chain recombines TRBV9 with TRBJ2-2; 7 bases are a match to TRBD1. The ends lost 0 bases at V and 6 bases at J; junction bases unmatched: 8. This CDR3 has 16 amino acids. Germline V lookup: CDR1 SGDLS, CDR2 YYNGEE.

The chain recombines TRBV6-5 with TRBJ1-2, with 9 bases fitting TRBD1. Losses at the gene ends were 6 bases for V and 3 bases for J; bases not matched to a gene: 8. The CDR3 runs to 15 residues. The germline V gene encodes CDR1 MNHEY and CDR2 SVGAGI. The CDR3 sequence is CASRTGGQGYYGYTF. In DNA, the CDR3 is TGTGCCAGCAGGACAGGAGGACAGGGGTACTATGGCTACACCTTC.

The chain joins TRBV28 to TRBJ2-7; D is unresolved. This CDR3 comprises 13 residues. The V and J ends lost 3 bases and 2 bases respectively, with 8 bases between them. Germline-derived CDR1 and CDR2 are MDHEN and SYDVKM. The CDR3 spells CASSFHEPYEQYF. CDR3 in DNA: TGTGCCAGCAGTTTCCACGAACCCTACGAGCAGTACTTC.

Only a few counts were recorded for this clone. The chain is built from TRBV29-1 and TRBJ1-1, with 7 bases fitting TRBD1. With V trimmed by 7 bases and J by 2 bases, 7 bases remained unmatched. CDR1 and CDR2 (germline): SQVTM, ANQGSEA. This CDR3 has 13 residues. The CDR3, as DNA: TGCAGCGCCTTGGGACAGACCAACACTGAAGCTTTCTTT. It yields the protein CSALGQTNTEAFF.

The gene calls are TRBV30 and TRBJ2-3; D is uncertain. Trimming shortened V by 3 bases and J by 0 bases, and 7 bases separated the two germline ends. CDR3 size: 13 residues. CDR1 and CDR2 from the germline V gene are GTSNPN and SVGIG (reference sequence). For the CDR3, the DNA is TGTGCCTGGAGAAAGGTTAGCACAGATACGCAGTATTTT. This translates into CAWRKVSTDTQYF.

The chain couples TRBV28 to TRBJ1-2; D not resolved. V was pared by 2 bases and J by 8 bases, with 12 bases between. CDR1 and CDR2 (germline): MDHEN, SYDVKM. The CDR3 totals 13 residues. In DNA form, the CDR3 reads TGTGCCAGCAGTTTAAATAGAGTTAGGGGCTACACCTTC. It encodes CASSLNRVRGYTF.

The rearrangement links TRBV27 to TRBJ2-6; a weak D match, TRBD1 (7 bases). The CDR3 runs 18 residues. Germline V gene lookup returns CDR1 MNHEY and CDR2 SMNVEV (reference sequence). Trimming left V 3 bases short and J 2 bases short, with 17 bases between. The CDR3 sequence is CASSFVQGGFPGANVLTF. As DNA, the CDR3 is TGTGCCAGCAGTTTTGTGCAGGGGGGTTTCCCTGGGGCCAACGTCCTGACTTTC.

This clone was detected only once. The rearrangement joins TRBV5-1 to TRBJ2-5; 10 positions agree with TRBD1. Trimming cost V 2 bases and J 5 bases; bases outside gene matches: 6. CDR3 size: 15 residues. CDR1 SGHRS and CDR2 YFSETQ come from the germline V gene. The CDR3 here is CASSFGTGDLETQYF. CDR3 nucleotide sequence: TGCGCCAGCAGCTTCGGGACAGGGGATTTGGAGACCCAGTACTTC.

The chain combines TRBV7-2 with TRBJ2-2, with TRBD2 as a possible D gene (5 bases). The CDR3 extends over 16 amino acids. Between the trimmed V and J ends, which lost 5 bases and 4 bases, there was a span of 17 bases. Germline V lookup: CDR1 SGHTA, CDR2 FQGNSA. The CDR3 spells CASSLNRGRSTGELFF. CDR3 in DNA: TGTGCCAGCAGCCTCAACCGGGGTCGGTCCACCGGGGAGCTGTTTTTT.

This chain links TRBV10-3 with TRBJ2-2, with D perhaps TRBD2 (5 bases). The CDR3 sequence is 13 residues long. From germline, CDR1 is ENHRY and CDR2 SYGVKD. V lost 7 bases and J 6 bases, leaving 12 bases between the germline ends. CDR3 in amino acids: CAITPGSPGELFF. The CDR3 bases are TGTGCCATCACTCCGGGGTCCCCCGGGGAGCTGTTTTTT.